This T cell receptor beta chain was obtained from a study of blood T cell repertoires in COVID-19. Only in-frame clones appear in the TCRdb table, and some are missing; sequencing was by immunoSEQ multiplex PCR. Of about 210,000 clones listed, roughly 87% are singletons. CDR1 is SNHLY and CDR2 is FYNNEI in the germline V gene. The ends lost 4 bases at V and 1 base at J; junction bases unmatched: 9. CDR3 size: 17 residues. Sample: PBMCs or T cells enriched from blood (not recorded which). This TCR derives from a man aged 25-45 years in a cohort exposed to, infected with or recovered from COVID-19 (not recorded which). The chain has TRBV2 and TRBJ2-7, with 11 bases that match TRBD2. Here the CDR3 reads CASSGGTSGRNSYEQYF. The CDR3 DNA is TGTGCCAGCAGTGGGGGGACTAGCGGACGGAATTCCTACGAGCAGTACTTC.